The 17 T cell receptor beta chains presented below share a single source sample, sequenced in a study of CD8 T cells in ankylosing spondylitis. TCRdb analysed the 5' RACE reads with MiXCR anew, one entry per CDR3 protein. The table records 300,000 to 400,000 distinct CDR3 sequences, 20% of them present only once. Source material: blood, either unsorted or a sorted T cell fraction (not recorded which). These receptors all come from a male donor with ankylosing spondylitis or in good health (not recorded which).

The chain carries TRBV29-1 and TRBJ2-5, with 7 bases that match TRBD1. The CDR3 is 14 residues long. In germline, CDR1 is SQVTM, CDR2 ANQGSEA. Trimming took 3 bases from V and 2 from J; bases not matched to a gene: 6. The CDR3 here is CSVDLTGYQETQYF. CDR3 DNA: TGCAGCGTTGATTTGACAGGGTATCAAGAGACCCAGTACTTC.

This chain joins TRBV20-1 and TRBJ2-3; weak D call: TRBD1 (5 bases). V was trimmed by 3 bases and J by 0 bases, leaving 7 bases between them. The germline gives CDR1 DFQATT, CDR2 SNEGSKA (reference sequence). The CDR3 totals 13 residues. CDR3 region: CSARGRSTDTQYF. CDR3 DNA: TGCAGTGCTAGGGGGCGTAGCACAGATACGCAGTATTTT.

The V and J genes are TRBV12-3 or TRBV12-4 and TRBJ2-4; D assignment may be TRBD1 or TRBD2 (5 bases each). CDR3 length: 14 amino acids. V gave up 7 bases and J gave up 6 bases, with 16 bases separating them. As DNA, the CDR3 is TGTGCCAGCAACCCGGGACCACCCGGAAACATTCAGTACTTC. Its translation: CASNPGPPGNIQYF.

The chain uses TRBV20-1 and TRBJ2-5, with D possibly being TRBD2 (5 bases). There are 15 residues in the CDR3. The V end was cut by 6 bases, the J end by 2 bases, with 19 bases between. Germline CDR1 and CDR2: DFQATT and SNEGSKA (reference sequence). The CDR3 DNA follows: TGCAGTGCCCCCTCGGAGGCCGACAATCAAGAGACCCAGTACTTC. As protein: CSAPSEADNQETQYF.

V is TRBV12-3 or TRBV12-4 and J is TRBJ2-7; 7 bases agree with TRBD2. This CDR3 region has 13 residues. Losses at the gene ends were 3 bases for V and 13 bases for J; bases not matched to a gene: 12. CDR3 nucleotide sequence: TGTGCCAGCAGTTTCGCGCCGGGGGGAACGGACTACTTC. This gives the protein CASSFAPGGTDYF.

The J gene is TRBJ2-1, the V gene TRBV2, with D maybe TRBD2 (6 bases). V gave up 7 bases and J gave up 8 bases, with 15 bases separating them. The CDR3 is 13 amino acids. Germline CDR1 and CDR2: SNHLY and FYNNEI. In nucleotides, the CDR3 is TGTGCCAGCACCGGGGGAGTTTTTGATGAGCAGTTCTTC. It specifies CASTGGVFDEQFF.

There are a few counts of this clonotype. The rearrangement joins TRBV9 to TRBJ1-3; tentative D call: TRBD1 (5 bases). CDR1 is SGDLS, CDR2 YYNGEE, per germline. The CDR3 consists of 15 residues. The ends were cut back, 0 bases at V and 8 bases at J, with 15 bases in the middle. The CDR3 nucleotides read TGTGCCAGCAGCGTAGGAACGACAGATTCGGACACCATATATTTT. This codes for CASSVGTTDSDTIYF.

The DNA of the CDR3 is TGTGCCAGCAGCTTAGTGGCCCAGCCATATACGCAGTATTTT. Protein: CASSLVAQPYTQYF. The rearrangement uses TRBV11-2 and TRBJ2-3; no reliable D call. The CDR3 is 14 residues long. Trimming removed 1 base at V and 7 bases at J, with 12 bases between. Germline V lookup: CDR1 SGHAT, CDR2 FQNNGV. Together with reference TRBV11-2 and TRBJ2-3, the CDR3 gives the full variable domain: EAGVAQSPRYKIIEKRQSVAFWCNPISGHATLYWYQQILGQGPKLLIQFQNNGVVDDSQLPKDRFSAERLKGVDSTLKIQPAKLEDSAVYLCASSLVAQPYTQYFGPGTRLTVL.

The chain couples TRBV29-1 to TRBJ2-7; 8 bases match TRBD1. With V trimmed by 6 bases and J by 2 bases, 3 bases remained unmatched. Per germline, CDR1 SQVTM and CDR2 ANQGSEA. This CDR3 has 12 residues. CDR3 region: CSVLDRAYEQYF. CDR3 coding DNA: TGCAGCGTCCTGGACAGGGCCTACGAGCAGTACTTC.

This clonotype was counted a few times. This chain connects TRBV6-2 or TRBV6-3 to TRBJ2-7; TRBD2 matches 10 bases. Germline CDR1 and CDR2: MNHEY and SVGEGT. The V segment lost 5 bases and the J segment 5 bases; nucleotides outside the gene matches: 9. This CDR3 region has 15 residues. CDR3 amino acids: CASSTPLAGANEQYF. The CDR3 nucleotides read TGTGCCAGCAGTACCCCCCTAGCGGGGGCCAACGAGCAGTACTTC.

The chain carries TRBV7-9 and TRBJ2-1, with 8 nucleotides matching TRBD1. Trimming took 5 bases from V and 5 from J; bases not matched to a gene: 5. Germline V gene sequence: CDR1 SEHNR, CDR2 FQNEAQ (reference sequence). This CDR3 contains 14 residues. CDR3: CASSPTGEHNEQFF. The CDR3 nucleotides are TGTGCCAGCAGCCCGACAGGGGAGCACAATGAGCAGTTCTTC.

This clonotype was detected only a few times. The chain links TRBV20-1 to TRBJ2-3, with a weak D call TRBD2 (7 bases). V was trimmed by 5 bases and J by 4 bases, leaving 19 bases between them. The CDR3 is 15 amino acids. Germline values: CDR1 DFQATT, CDR2 SNEGSKA (reference sequence). The CDR3 loop is CSADRRGPLPDTQYF. The CDR3 DNA is TGCAGTGCTGATCGGCGGGGGCCACTCCCAGATACGCAGTATTTT.

The V gene is TRBV6-5, the J gene TRBJ1-1; the D is unclear. The germline V gene encodes CDR1 MNHEY and CDR2 SVGAGI. This CDR3 has 13 amino acids. Trimming took off 0 bases at V and 3 bases at J, with 5 bases between the two ends. CDR3 sequence (DNA): TGTGCCAGCAGTTACTCGGCCTACACTGAAGCTTTCTTT. Translation: CASSYSAYTEAFF.

Only a few counts were recorded for this clonotype. The rearrangement joins TRBV28 to TRBJ2-7; possibly TRBD1 for D (5 bases). The V gene's germline CDR1 is MDHEN and CDR2 SYDVKM. V lost 2 bases and J 6 bases, leaving 14 bases between the germline ends. This CDR3 region has 14 residues. CDR3 nucleotides: TGTGCCAGCAGTTTAAGGGGCCGGCTCACCGAGCAGTACTTC. Translating gives CASSLRGRLTEQYF.

Ten or more counts support this clonotype. The rearrangement uses TRBV29-1 and TRBJ2-1; 7 bases are shared with TRBD2. With V trimmed by 7 bases and J by 4 bases, 10 bases remained unmatched. This CDR3 region has 14 residues. CDR1 SQVTM and CDR2 ANQGSEA come from the germline V gene. CDR3 sequence: CSATGGNLYNEQFF. The CDR3 DNA is TGCAGCGCCACCGGGGGGAACCTATACAATGAGCAGTTCTTC.

The chain is built from TRBV7-6 and TRBJ2-1; 8 bases line up with TRBD1. The V segment lost 0 bases and the J segment 7 bases; nucleotides outside the gene matches: 5. This CDR3 contains 15 residues. Germline CDR1 reads SGHVS; CDR2 reads FNYEAQ. This CDR3 reads CASSLAGDRGNEQFF. The DNA for the CDR3 is TGTGCCAGCAGCTTAGCAGGCGACAGGGGAAATGAGCAGTTCTTC.

The genes are TRBV6-1 and TRBJ1-1, with a tentative D call TRBD1 (5 bases). CDR3 length equals 14 residues. Germline CDR1 is MNHNS and CDR2 is SASEGT. Trimming removed 6 bases from V and 6 bases from J, with 17 bases in between. CDR3 sequence (DNA): TGTGCCAGCAGGCCCCGGGGAAGGGGCGCTGAAGCTTTCTTT. Translation: CASRPRGRGAEAFF.